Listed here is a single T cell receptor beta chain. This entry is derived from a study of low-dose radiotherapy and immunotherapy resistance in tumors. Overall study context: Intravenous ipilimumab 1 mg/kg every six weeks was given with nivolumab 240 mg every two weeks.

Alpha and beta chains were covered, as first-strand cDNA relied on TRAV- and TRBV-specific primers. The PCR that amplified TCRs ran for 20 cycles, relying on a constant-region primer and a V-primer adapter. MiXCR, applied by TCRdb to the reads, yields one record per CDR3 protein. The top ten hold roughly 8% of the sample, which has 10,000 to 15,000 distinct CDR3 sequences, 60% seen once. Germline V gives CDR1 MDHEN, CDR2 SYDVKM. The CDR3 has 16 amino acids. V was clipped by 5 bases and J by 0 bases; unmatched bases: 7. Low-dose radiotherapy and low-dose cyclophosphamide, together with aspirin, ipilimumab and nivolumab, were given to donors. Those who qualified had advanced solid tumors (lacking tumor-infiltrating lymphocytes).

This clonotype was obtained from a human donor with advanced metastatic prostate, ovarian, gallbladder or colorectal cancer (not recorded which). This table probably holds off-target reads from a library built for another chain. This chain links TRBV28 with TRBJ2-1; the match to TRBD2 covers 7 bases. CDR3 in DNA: TGTGCCAGCAGTGCCTCTAGCGGAAACTCCTACAATGAGCAGTTCTTC. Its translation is CASSASSGNSYNEQFF.